Listed below are T cell receptor beta chains from one sample, sequenced in a study of Ad26.COV2.S vaccination and SARS-CoV-2 variants. Data came from immunoSEQ multiplex PCR; TCRdb stores just in-frame clones and leaves some out. The sample lists roughly 400,000 clones, about 91% occurring once. The source material was peripheral blood, sampled in a trial of Ad26.COV2.S vaccine versus placebo. The receptors here all came from a person aged 18-65 years who received the Ad26.COV2.S COVID-19 vaccine or a placebo. The CDR3 runs from the conserved cysteine through the conserved F or W. The order of the fields is J gene, D gene, CDR3 length, V gene, clone size, CDR3 DNA, CDR3 protein. The D gene is left open where the match is weak. Size values are once, few and many counts, or a class for expanded clones, and some rows have none.

j_gene: TRBJ1-5
d_gene: NA
len: 13
v_gene: TRBV19
abundance: NA
CDR3nt: TGTGCCAGTAGTATCGGACGGAATCAGCCCCAGCATTTT
CDR3aa: CASSIGRNQPQHF

j_gene: TRBJ1-3
d_gene: NA
len: 15
v_gene: TRBV9
abundance: NA
CDR3nt: TGTGCCAGCAGCGCGCTACAGGGCGGTGGAAACACCATATATTTT
CDR3aa: CASSALQGGGNTIYF

j_gene: TRBJ2-7
d_gene: NA
len: 12
v_gene: TRBV5-1
abundance: NA
CDR3nt: TGCGCCAGCAGCTTGGGAGGGGGTGAGCAGTACTTC
CDR3aa: CASSLGGGEQYF

j_gene: TRBJ2-3
d_gene: NA
len: 15
v_gene: TRBV11-3
abundance: NA
CDR3nt: TGTGCCAGCAGCTTAGACCCTGCTAGCACAGATACGCAGTATTTT
CDR3aa: CASSLDPASTDTQYF

j_gene: TRBJ2-2
d_gene: NA
len: 13
v_gene: TRBV30
abundance: few
CDR3nt: TGTGCCGGGAGGGACAGGAACACCGGGGAGCTGTTTTTT
CDR3aa: CAGRDRNTGELFF

j_gene: TRBJ2-5
d_gene: NA
len: 15
v_gene: TRBV5-5
abundance: NA
CDR3nt: TGTGCCAGCAGCCCCCTTGGTGGGTCCCAAGAGACCCAGTACTTC
CDR3aa: CASSPLGGSQETQYF

j_gene: TRBJ2-5
d_gene: TRBD2
len: 17
v_gene: TRBV5-5
abundance: NA
CDR3nt: TGTGCCAGCAGCGGGCAAGAGACTAGCGGGTATCAAGAGACCCAGTACTTC
CDR3aa: CASSGQETSGYQETQYF

j_gene: TRBJ2-7
d_gene: TRBD1
len: 16
v_gene: TRBV4-3
abundance: once
CDR3nt: TGCGCCAGCAGCCAAGACCCCGGGACAGGGGGCTACGAGCAGTACTTC
CDR3aa: CASSQDPGTGGYEQYF

j_gene: TRBJ1-1
d_gene: NA
len: 13
v_gene: TRBV7-8
abundance: once
CDR3nt: TGTGCCAGCAGCGCAAGTATGAACACTGAAGCTTTCTTT
CDR3aa: CASSASMNTEAFF

j_gene: TRBJ2-7
d_gene: TRBD1
len: 15
v_gene: TRBV6-5
abundance: NA
CDR3nt: TGTGCCAGCTCCGCGGGGGAGGGACAGGGCTACGAGCAGTACTTC
CDR3aa: CASSAGEGQGYEQYF

j_gene: TRBJ2-1
d_gene: NA
len: 16
v_gene: TRBV27
abundance: NA
CDR3nt: TGTGCCAGCAGTTTGAACGCGGGAAGCTCCTACAATGAGCAGTTCTTC
CDR3aa: CASSLNAGSSYNEQFF

j_gene: TRBJ1-5
d_gene: NA
len: 13
v_gene: TRBV11-2
abundance: NA
CDR3nt: TGTGCCAGCAGCTACGGCCTATCTGAAGCCCAGCATTTT
CDR3aa: CASSYGLSEAQHF

j_gene: TRBJ2-2
d_gene: TRBD1
len: 16
v_gene: TRBV7-9
abundance: NA
CDR3nt: TGTGCCAGCAGCTCTGGAGACAGGGAGAACACCGGGGAGCTGTTTTTT
CDR3aa: CASSSGDRENTGELFF

j_gene: TRBJ1-1
d_gene: NA
len: 13
v_gene: TRBV15
abundance: NA
CDR3nt: TGTGCCACCAGCCCCAAGAGTCCCACTGAAGCTTTCTTT
CDR3aa: CATSPKSPTEAFF

j_gene: TRBJ2-7
d_gene: NA
len: 13
v_gene: TRBV30
abundance: NA
CDR3nt: TGTGCCTGGAGTGAACAAGAGGGCTACGAGCAGTACTTC
CDR3aa: CAWSEQEGYEQYF

j_gene: TRBJ2-5
d_gene: TRBD1
len: 15
v_gene: TRBV11-2
abundance: NA
CDR3nt: TGTGCCAGCAGCTCGCAGGGGGCTGGGCAGGAGACCCAGTACTTC
CDR3aa: CASSSQGAGQETQYF

j_gene: TRBJ2-2
d_gene: NA
len: 13
v_gene: TRBV27
abundance: NA
CDR3nt: TGTGCCAGCAGTTTGTGGGTCACCGGGGAGCTGTTTTTT
CDR3aa: CASSLWVTGELFF

j_gene: TRBJ2-3
d_gene: TRBD1
len: 17
v_gene: TRBV27
abundance: NA
CDR3nt: TGTGCCAGCAGTTTAGGGGCCGGGACAGGGAGCACAGATACGCAGTATTTT
CDR3aa: CASSLGAGTGSTDTQYF

j_gene: TRBJ2-7
d_gene: TRBD2
len: 15
v_gene: TRBV5-1
abundance: NA
CDR3nt: TGCGCCAGCAGCTTGACTAGCGATAGCTCCTACGAGCAGTACTTC
CDR3aa: CASSLTSDSSYEQYF

j_gene: TRBJ2-3
d_gene: TRBD2
len: 15
v_gene: TRBV16
abundance: NA
CDR3nt: TGTGCCAGCAGCCAAATAGCGGGAGGCCCAGATACGCAGTATTTT
CDR3aa: CASSQIAGGPDTQYF

j_gene: TRBJ2-7
d_gene: NA
len: 14
v_gene: TRBV6-5
abundance: NA
CDR3nt: TGTGCCAGCAGTCAGGGTGGGAGAGGAGTCAAGCAGTACTTC
CDR3aa: CASSQGGRGVKQYF

j_gene: TRBJ2-4
d_gene: TRBD1
len: 14
v_gene: TRBV19
abundance: NA
CDR3nt: TGTGCCAGTAGTCCCCCCCCCGGGACAGGGGAACAGTACTTC
CDR3aa: CASSPPPGTGEQYF

j_gene: TRBJ1-2
d_gene: NA
len: 14
v_gene: TRBV18
abundance: NA
CDR3nt: TGTGCCAGCTCACTGACTCAATCAACCTATGGCTACACCTTC
CDR3aa: CASSLTQSTYGYTF

j_gene: TRBJ1-3
d_gene: NA
len: 13
v_gene: TRBV11-3
abundance: NA
CDR3nt: TGTGCCAGCAGCTTGGGGTCTGGAAACACCATATATTTT
CDR3aa: CASSLGSGNTIYF

j_gene: TRBJ1-1
d_gene: TRBD1
len: 16
v_gene: TRBV6-5
abundance: NA
CDR3nt: TGTGCCAGCAGTTGGGACAGGGGGCTGTCGGCGACTGAAGCTTTCTTT
CDR3aa: CASSWDRGLSATEAFF

j_gene: TRBJ1-2
d_gene: TRBD1
len: 14
v_gene: TRBV6-5
abundance: few
CDR3nt: TGTGCCAGCATCAGGACAGGGGATGTCTATGGCTACACCTTC
CDR3aa: CASIRTGDVYGYTF

j_gene: TRBJ1-5
d_gene: NA
len: 15
v_gene: TRBV9
abundance: NA
CDR3nt: TGTGCCAGCAGCCCCCAGGGGACACCAAATCAGCCCCAGCATTTT
CDR3aa: CASSPQGTPNQPQHF

j_gene: TRBJ2-2
d_gene: NA
len: 12
v_gene: TRBV28
abundance: NA
CDR3nt: TGTGCCAGCAGGGGCCACACCGGGGAGCTGTTTTTT
CDR3aa: CASRGHTGELFF

j_gene: TRBJ2-7
d_gene: NA
len: 15
v_gene: TRBV6-6
abundance: NA
CDR3nt: TGTGCCAGCAGTGACATAAAGGCGGCGAACTACGAGCAGTACTTC
CDR3aa: CASSDIKAANYEQYF

j_gene: TRBJ1-4
d_gene: NA
len: 17
v_gene: TRBV7-6
abundance: NA
CDR3nt: TGTGCCAGCAGCTTAGAAGGGGGGGGCGGCGGGAATGAAAAACTGTTTTTT
CDR3aa: CASSLEGGGGGNEKLFF

j_gene: TRBJ1-4
d_gene: NA
len: 16
v_gene: TRBV28
abundance: NA
CDR3nt: TGTGCCAGCAGTTTACGAGTCGTAGGGGCTAATGAAAAACTGTTTTTT
CDR3aa: CASSLRVVGANEKLFF

j_gene: TRBJ2-1
d_gene: NA
len: 13
v_gene: TRBV7-2
abundance: NA
CDR3nt: TGTGCCAGCAGCTTAGCGCGGGGACAGGAGCAGTTCTTC
CDR3aa: CASSLARGQEQFF

j_gene: TRBJ2-1
d_gene: NA
len: 15
v_gene: TRBV10-3
abundance: NA
CDR3nt: TGTGCCATCAGTGGCGGGACGGATTACTACAATGAGCAGTTCTTC
CDR3aa: CAISGGTDYYNEQFF

j_gene: TRBJ1-5
d_gene: NA
len: 15
v_gene: TRBV7-2
abundance: NA
CDR3nt: TGTGCCAGCAGCTTAGAGGCATTTAGCAATCAGCCCCAGCATTTT
CDR3aa: CASSLEAFSNQPQHF

j_gene: TRBJ1-1
d_gene: NA
len: 13
v_gene: TRBV19
abundance: NA
CDR3nt: TGTGCCAGTAGGGAGGGACGGAACACTGAAGCTTTCTTT
CDR3aa: CASREGRNTEAFF

j_gene: TRBJ2-7
d_gene: TRBD2
len: 17
v_gene: TRBV11-2
abundance: NA
CDR3nt: TGTGCCAGCAGCTTAGGGGGGGGAGGGCTTGATTTCTACGAGCAGTACTTC
CDR3aa: CASSLGGGGLDFYEQYF

j_gene: TRBJ2-1
d_gene: NA
len: 17
v_gene: TRBV7-3
abundance: NA
CDR3nt: TGTGCCAGCAGCTTAATGAGTGGTACAGGGTTCTACAATGAGCAGTTCTTC
CDR3aa: CASSLMSGTGFYNEQFF

j_gene: TRBJ1-6
d_gene: TRBD1
len: 14
v_gene: TRBV5-1
abundance: few
CDR3nt: TGCGCCAGCAGCTTGACAGGGGAAAGTTCACCCCTCCACTTT
CDR3aa: CASSLTGESSPLHF

j_gene: TRBJ2-1
d_gene: TRBD2
len: 15
v_gene: TRBV30
abundance: NA
CDR3nt: TGTGCCTGGAGTACCGGGACTAGCTCCTACAATGAGCAGTTCTTC
CDR3aa: CAWSTGTSSYNEQFF

j_gene: TRBJ1-1
d_gene: NA
len: 13
v_gene: TRBV5-4
abundance: NA
CDR3nt: TGTGCCAGCAGCCGTGATGCTTGGACTGAAGCTTTCTTT
CDR3aa: CASSRDAWTEAFF

j_gene: TRBJ2-7
d_gene: NA
len: 14
v_gene: TRBV27
abundance: NA
CDR3nt: TGTGCCAGCAGTTACGGAGGGTTTAATGGCGAGCAGTACTTC
CDR3aa: CASSYGGFNGEQYF

j_gene: TRBJ1-2
d_gene: NA
len: 15
v_gene: TRBV7-9
abundance: NA
CDR3nt: TGTGCCAGCACCCGTTCGGGGGTCGACCGCTATGGCTACACCTTC
CDR3aa: CASTRSGVDRYGYTF

j_gene: TRBJ2-5
d_gene: TRBD1
len: 15
v_gene: TRBV6-5
abundance: NA
CDR3nt: TGTGCCAGCAGTTACTCGACAGGGCCCGAAGAGACCCAGTACTTC
CDR3aa: CASSYSTGPEETQYF

j_gene: TRBJ1-1
d_gene: NA
len: 15
v_gene: TRBV5-1
abundance: NA
CDR3nt: TGCGCCAGCAGCTTGAACAGCTTGGGGGGCACTGAAGCTTTCTTT
CDR3aa: CASSLNSLGGTEAFF

j_gene: TRBJ1-1
d_gene: NA
len: 13
v_gene: TRBV25-1
abundance: once
CDR3nt: TGTGCCAGCAGTGGGCAGGCAAATGCTGAAGCTTTCTTT
CDR3aa: CASSGQANAEAFF

j_gene: TRBJ2-1
d_gene: NA
len: 14
v_gene: TRBV29-1
abundance: NA
CDR3nt: TGCAGCGCCAATCCCGGTTCCTCCTACAATGAGCAGTTCTTC
CDR3aa: CSANPGSSYNEQFF

j_gene: TRBJ2-4
d_gene: TRBD2
len: 13
v_gene: TRBV2
abundance: NA
CDR3nt: TGTGCCAGCTCACGGGAAATAGCGGGAGCTGGGTACTTC
CDR3aa: CASSREIAGAGYF

j_gene: TRBJ2-7
d_gene: NA
len: 16
v_gene: TRBV7-2
abundance: NA
CDR3nt: TGTGCCAGCAGCTTACAGCGGGCAGAACTGGCGTACGAGCAGTACTTC
CDR3aa: CASSLQRAELAYEQYF

j_gene: TRBJ1-4
d_gene: TRBD1
len: 15
v_gene: TRBV18
abundance: once
CDR3nt: TGTGCCAGCTCACCACCCGGGACAGGGAATGAAAAACTGTTTTTT
CDR3aa: CASSPPGTGNEKLFF

j_gene: TRBJ1-4
d_gene: TRBD1
len: 15
v_gene: TRBV15
abundance: NA
CDR3nt: TGTGCCACCAGCAGTCTGACAGGGGAGCGCGAAAAACTGTTTTTT
CDR3aa: CATSSLTGEREKLFF

j_gene: TRBJ1-4
d_gene: NA
len: 12
v_gene: TRBV28
abundance: NA
CDR3nt: TGTGCCAGCAGTTCAACAGGGGAAAAACTGTTTTTT
CDR3aa: CASSSTGEKLFF

j_gene: TRBJ2-1
d_gene: NA
len: 19
v_gene: TRBV7-2
abundance: once
CDR3nt: TGTGCCAGCAGCTTACTCCGGCTAGCAGCCAGTAGCTCCTACAATGAGCAGTTCTTC
CDR3aa: CASSLLRLAASSSYNEQFF